The 21 T cell receptor beta chains presented below share a single source sample, sequenced in a study of T cell repertoires in cytomegalovirus infection. TCRdb reprocessed the reads via MiXCR and lists one record per CDR3 protein. The sample holds approximately 990,000 distinct CDR3 sequences, less than 40% seen once. Their specific antigens are unknown. The sequences come from cultured CD8+ T cells from PBMCs, collected from culture after CMV antigen stimulation. The receptor source for this set is a human donor in good health (CMV status not recorded). Some clones in this sample may be carry-over from other donors' samples.

On this clonotype: The junction differs from germline at one of its ends, possibly a read error. The rearrangement uses TRBV27 and TRBJ1-3; D not resolved. Germline V gene sequence: CDR1 MNHEY, CDR2 SMNVEV (reference sequence). The CDR3 has 16 amino acids. The CDR3 DNA reads as TGTGCCGGCAGTTTAGTGGATCCCATCTTTGGAAACACCATATATTTT. Its translation is CAGSLVDPIFGNTIYF.

This clonotype was found once. The rearrangement uses TRBV20-1 and TRBJ1-1, with D uncertain. This CDR3 is 12 amino acids long. The V end lost 3 bases, the J end lost 9 bases, and 14 bases lay between the germline ends. Germline-derived CDR1 and CDR2 are DFQATT and SNEGSKA (reference sequence). The CDR3 region has the DNA TGCAGTGCTAGTGAGGATCGACTACAAGCTTTCTTT. This gives the protein CSASEDRLQAFF.

The gene calls are TRBV19 and TRBJ2-7, with 11 bases that match TRBD1. This CDR3 has 15 amino acids. CDR1 and CDR2 from the germline V gene are LNHDA and SQIVND (reference sequence). With 3 bases clipped from V and 2 bases from J, the junction kept 3 bases outside the gene matches. CDR3 region: CASSMDRGPTYEQYF. In DNA, the CDR3 is TGTGCCAGTAGTATGGACAGGGGGCCCACCTACGAGCAGTACTTC.

This clonotype was counted only a few times. The DNA of the CDR3 is TGTGCCAGCAGGGGACCGGGACAGGTTCCGGGACTAGGTACTTCTAGCACAGATACGCAGTATTTT. Its protein is CASRGPGQVPGLGTSSTDTQYF. The genes are TRBV12-3 or TRBV12-4 and TRBJ2-3; possibly TRBD1 or TRBD2 for D (8 bases each). Trimming took 6 bases from V and 0 from J, leaving 34 bases between them. There are 22 residues in the CDR3.

Only a few counts were recorded for this clonotype. The V call is TRBV7-9, the J call TRBJ2-3; 10 positions agree with TRBD2. After removal of 5 bases from V and 0 bases from J, the junction contained 11 bases not matched to a gene. Germline V gene sequence: CDR1 SEHNR, CDR2 FQNEAQ (reference sequence). The CDR3 sequence is 18 residues long. The CDR3 loop reads CASSALAGGKASTDTQYF. The CDR3 region has the DNA TGTGCCAGCAGCGCCTTAGCGGGGGGCAAAGCTAGCACAGATACGCAGTATTTT.

In this sample, this clonotype turned up a few times. The rearrangement links TRBV14 to TRBJ1-5; D remains ambiguous. V lost 2 bases to trimming and J lost 2 bases, with 10 bases between them. CDR1 is SGHDN, CDR2 FVKESK, per germline. CDR3 size: 15 residues. This CDR3 is CASSQLGDGNQPQHF. The CDR3 bases are TGTGCCAGCAGCCAATTGGGAGATGGCAATCAGCCCCAGCATTTT.

This clonotype has only a few counts. This sequence joins TRBV7-9 and TRBJ1-2, with 10 bases fitting TRBD1. J was trimmed by 8 bases and V by 5 bases; bases with no gene match: 17. The length of the CDR3 is 17 residues. CDR1 is SEHNR and CDR2 is FQNEAQ in the germline V gene (reference sequence). Here the CDR3 reads CASSHSSPRRDRGGYTF. DNA for the CDR3: TGTGCCAGCAGCCACAGTTCCCCTCGGCGGGACAGGGGAGGCTACACCTTC.

A few counts support this clonotype. The V gene is TRBV19, the J gene TRBJ1-1; D is perhaps TRBD1 (5 bases). Between the trimmed V and J ends, which lost 3 bases and 2 bases, there was a span of 13 bases. CDR3 length: 15 amino acids. The germline V gene has CDR1 LNHDA and CDR2 SQIVND (reference sequence). This chain's CDR3 is CASSMGDRRNTEAFF. The DNA of the CDR3 is TGTGCCAGTAGTATGGGGGACCGACGAAACACTGAAGCTTTCTTT.

This clonotype was detected a few times. This chain connects TRBV7-9 to TRBJ1-5, with D unresolved. Looked up from germline, CDR1 is SEHNR and CDR2 is FQNEAQ (reference sequence). The CDR3 sequence is 14 residues long. The ends were cut back, 2 bases at V and 4 bases at J, with 9 bases in the middle. The CDR3 sequence is CASSLNPENQPQHF. The CDR3 DNA is TGTGCCAGCAGCTTAAACCCCGAAAATCAGCCCCAGCATTTT.

The rearrangement joins TRBV5-4 to TRBJ2-7; 12 nucleotides agree with TRBD2. This CDR3 has 15 amino acids. The junction had 5 bases not matched to a gene; V was cut back by 4 bases and J by 3 bases. Germline V CDR1 and CDR2: SGHNT, YYREEE (reference sequence). As DNA, the CDR3 is TGTGCCAGCAGCAAGCTAGCGGGGGGGAACTACGAGCAGTACTTC. This encodes CASSKLAGGNYEQYF.

This clonotype was found a few times. The rearrangement uses TRBV19 and TRBJ1-1; D is unclear. The CDR3 is made up of 12 amino acids. The V end was cut by 5 bases, the J end by 2 bases, with 6 bases between. Germline loops: CDR1 LNHDA, CDR2 SQIVND (reference sequence). CDR3 nucleotides: TGTGCCAGTAGTGAGTACAACACTGAAGCTTTCTTT. It codes for CASSEYNTEAFF.

This clonotype was seen at least ten times. The CDR3 DNA reads as TGTGCCAGCAGCTCCAACCCTGCGGGGGTTGCGAACACCGGGGAGCTGTTTTTT. It is translated as CASSSNPAGVANTGELFF. The genes are TRBV7-8 and TRBJ2-2; 7 bases are shared with TRBD2. V lost 4 bases and J lost 0; bases outside the gene matches: 11. This CDR3 has 18 residues. Germline assignment: CDR1 SGHVS and CDR2 FQNEAQ.

This rearrangement joins TRBV13 to TRBJ2-7, with D possibly TRBD2 on 6 matching bases. The CDR3 is made up of 13 amino acids. V dropped 2 bases and J dropped 7 bases, with 12 bases sitting between them. Germline CDR1 is PRHDT and CDR2 is FYEKMQ (reference sequence). The DNA of the CDR3 is TGTGCCAGCAGCTTAATGTCGGCGGGAGAGCAGTACGTC. It is translated as CASSLMSAGEQYV.

This clonotype was recorded a few times. The chain uses TRBV6-1 and TRBJ1-2, with 7 bases aligning to TRBD1. CDR1 and CDR2 (germline): MNHNS, SASEGT. The V and J ends lost 5 bases and 7 bases, in that order; junction bases with no gene match: 10. The CDR3 covers 14 residues. The CDR3 here is CASSFLRDSRGYTF. The CDR3 DNA reads as TGTGCCAGCAGTTTCCTCCGGGACAGTCGTGGCTACACCTTC.

This sequence joins TRBV11-3 and TRBJ2-2; 10 bases align to TRBD1. The CDR3 contains 17 residues. J was trimmed by 6 bases and V by 5 bases; bases with no gene match: 12. Germline V lookup: CDR1 SGHNT, CDR2 YENEEA. The CDR3 loop reads CASSPRWDRGVSGELFF. CDR3 bases: TGTGCCAGCAGCCCTAGGTGGGACAGGGGAGTCTCCGGGGAGCTGTTTTTT.

This clonotype was counted between two and nine times. The rearrangement uses TRBV7-9 and TRBJ2-7, with 7 bases fitting TRBD1. This CDR3 region has 15 residues. Germline V CDR1 and CDR2: SEHNR, FQNEAQ (reference sequence). The ends lost 5 bases at V and 2 bases at J; junction bases unmatched: 9. DNA of the CDR3: TGTGCCAGCAGCCCAAGGGCCCAGGGGGCCTACGAGCAGTACTTC. Its translation: CASSPRAQGAYEQYF.

This clonotype turned up a few times. The J gene is TRBJ2-3, the V gene TRBV28, with 8 nucleotides matching TRBD2. V shed 5 bases and J 1 base; nucleotides not matched to a gene: 8. The CDR3 consists of 16 residues. The germline V gene encodes CDR1 MDHEN and CDR2 SYDVKM. The CDR3 DNA sequence: TGTGCCAGCAGTCCTCCTCGAGCGGGGGGCACAGATACGCAGTATTTT. This gives the protein CASSPPRAGGTDTQYF. The entire variable domain, with the rest obtained from reference TRBV28 and TRBJ2-3, is as follows: DVKVTQSSRYLVKRTGEKVFLECVQDMDHENMFWYRQDPGLGLRLIYFSYDVKMKEKGDIPEGYSVSREKKERFSLILESASTNQTSMYLCASSPPRAGGTDTQYFGPGTRLTVL.

In this sample, this clonotype turned up once. This chain joins TRBV5-5 and TRBJ2-1, with TRBD2 as a possible D gene (6 bases). This CDR3 has 16 residues. The V and J ends lost 2 bases and 5 bases respectively, with 17 bases between them. Germline-derived CDR1 and CDR2 are SGHKS and YYEKEE (reference sequence). In DNA, the CDR3 is TGTGCCAGCAGCTTAAATCAGGACTACTACGACAATGAGCAGTTCTTC. Translation gives CASSLNQDYYDNEQFF.

This chain links TRBV28 with TRBJ2-5, with a possible D match to TRBD2 (6 bases). Trimming cost V 3 bases and J 2 bases, with 10 bases left between them. Germline CDR1 reads MDHEN; CDR2 reads SYDVKM. The CDR3 is made up of 14 amino acids. DNA of the CDR3: TGTGCCAGCAGTTTTGGGGACTTACAAGAGACCCAGTACTTC. It translates to CASSFGDLQETQYF.

The chain is built from TRBV6-1 and TRBJ1-1; 7 bases are a match to TRBD1. Trimming removed 1 base from V and 0 bases from J; junction bases left unmatched: 17. This CDR3 comprises 20 residues. Germline V gives CDR1 MNHNS, CDR2 SASEGT. The CDR3 loop reads CASSEVRDRLLRLLNTEAFF. The CDR3 DNA reads as TGTGCCAGCAGTGAAGTACGGGACAGACTACTAAGGCTGCTGAACACTGAAGCTTTCTTT.

The chain has TRBV20-1 and TRBJ1-4; TRBD1 matches at 9 bases. CDR3 size: 14 residues. Germline CDR1 reads DFQATT; CDR2 reads SNEGSKA (reference sequence). Trimming at V came to 6 bases and at J to 8 bases, leaving 10 bases not matched to a gene. The DNA of the CDR3 is TGCAGTGCCTCCGGGACAGGGTGGGGCGAAAAACTGTTTTTT. Protein sequence: CSASGTGWGEKLFF.